The 18 T cell receptor beta chains below were found in one sample sequenced in a study of blood T cells in healthy people across ages. A second PCR, run for roughly 7 to 11 cycles, used a sample-barcoded 5' primer plus a J-beta primer mix. TCRdb reprocessed the 5' RACE reads via MiXCR and lists one record per CDR3 protein. This table holds approximately 820,000 distinct CDR3 sequences, under 55% found once. Material for sequencing was blood. The origin of the receptors is a man in his fifties or sixties in good health.

The rearrangement links TRBV20-1 to TRBJ2-4; 7 bases agree with TRBD2. V shed 7 bases, J shed 6 bases, and the junction held 9 bases outside the gene matches. Germline V gene lookup returns CDR1 DFQATT and CDR2 SNEGSKA (reference sequence). The CDR3 loop spans 13 amino acids. CDR3 coding DNA: TGCAGTGAAACCGGGACTATGGCAAACATTCAGTACTTC. Translating gives CSETGTMANIQYF.

A word on this clonotype: Compared with germline, one end of the junction differs, possibly owing to a read error. V gene TRBV18 combines with J gene TRBJ2-1, with D tentatively TRBD2 (6 bases). The CDR3 contains 14 residues. Germline-derived CDR1 and CDR2 are KGHSH and LQKENI. The CDR3 loop is CANSQEGVRREQFF. The CDR3 DNA reads TGTGCCAACTCACAGGAGGGTGTACGTCGTGAGCAGTTCTTC.

The chain couples TRBV6-2 or TRBV6-3 to TRBJ2-7, with 9 nucleotides matching TRBD1. J gave up 7 bases and V 2 bases, and 6 bases lay outside the gene matches. The CDR3 has 14 residues. Germline V lookup: CDR1 MNHEY, CDR2 SVGEGT. For the CDR3, the DNA is TGTGCCAGCAGTTACGGACAGGGGAGAGTGGAGCAGTACTTC. Translating gives CASSYGQGRVEQYF.

This chain connects TRBV29-1 to TRBJ2-1; TRBD1 aligns across 7 bases. The germline gives CDR1 SQVTM, CDR2 ANQGSEA. The CDR3 runs to 16 residues. The ends lost 0 bases at V and 2 bases at J; junction bases unmatched: 7. The CDR3 coding sequence is TGCAGCGTTGAAGATGCAGAGACAGGGACCTACAATGAGCAGTTCTTC. Translated, it gives CSVEDAETGTYNEQFF.

This chain links TRBV2 with TRBJ1-2, with D possibly being TRBD1 (6 bases). CDR1 and CDR2 from the germline V gene are SNHLY and FYNNEI. CDR3 length: 14 residues. V lost 6 bases, J lost 6 bases, and 17 bases lay in between. CDR3 DNA sequence: TGTGCCAGCAGAAATGATGGACAGAATCATGGCTACACCTTC. This codes for CASRNDGQNHGYTF.

This clonotype was observed at least ten times. The chain employs TRBV3-1 and TRBJ1-6; 7 bases match TRBD1. Losses at the gene ends were 0 bases for V and 9 bases for J; bases not matched to a gene: 5. The germline gives CDR1 LGHDT, CDR2 YNNKEL (reference sequence). This CDR3 is built from 15 residues. The CDR3 nucleotides read TGTGCCAGCAGCCAAGAGGGACAGTGGGGTTCACCCCTCCACTTT. Its translation: CASSQEGQWGSPLHF.

This clonotype was detected a few times. Germline and junction disagree at one end, which may indicate a read error. The chain uses TRBV5-1 and TRBJ2-3; D is tentatively TRBD1 or TRBD2 (5 bases each). CDR3 length: 15 residues. Germline V CDR1 and CDR2: SGHRS, YFSETQ. Here the CDR3 reads CASRLGDHLTDTQYF. CDR3 coding DNA: TGCGCCAGCCGCTTGGGGGACCACCTCACAGATACGCAGTATTTT.

The sample holds a few counts of this clonotype. The CDR3 reads CASSPPSSRSYEQYF. The CDR3 DNA reads as TGTGCCAGCAGCCCTCCTAGTTCTCGCTCCTACGAGCAGTACTTC. This chain connects TRBV9 to TRBJ2-7; D is unclear. The CDR3 covers 15 residues. Trimming stripped 4 bases from V and 0 bases from J, with 14 bases between. CDR1 is SGDLS, CDR2 YYNGEE, per germline.

This clonotype was counted a few times. The V call is TRBV20-1, the J call TRBJ2-7; D uncertain. V lost 3 bases and J 6 bases, leaving 9 bases between the germline ends. There are 11 residues in the CDR3. The V gene's germline CDR1 is DFQATT and CDR2 SNEGSKA (reference sequence). CDR3 sequence (DNA): TGCAGTGCTAGTCCTGGGTCCGAGCAGTACTTC. This encodes CSASPGSEQYF.

This clonotype showed up just a few times. The V gene is TRBV7-2, the J gene TRBJ2-5; TRBD2 is a possible D gene (5 bases). Germline CDR1 SGHTA, CDR2 FQGNSA. Trimming stripped 3 bases from V and 7 bases from J, with 12 bases between. This CDR3 is built from 13 residues. CDR3 DNA sequence: TGTGCCAGCAGCTTTTCTAACGAGGGGACCCAGTACTTC. Its translation: CASSFSNEGTQYF.

This sequence joins TRBV11-2 and TRBJ2-2, with D possibly matching TRBD2 (6 bases). Trimming shortened V by 0 bases and J by 0 bases, and 14 bases separated the two germline ends. The CDR3 loop spans 18 amino acids. From germline, CDR1 is SGHAT and CDR2 FQNNGV. The CDR3 coding sequence is TGTGCCAGCAGCTTAGATGAGGTCGGGGGATCGAACACCGGGGAGCTGTTTTTT. It specifies CASSLDEVGGSNTGELFF.

This clonotype was picked up one time. The chain combines TRBV6-6 with TRBJ2-5; D is uncertain. V dropped 4 bases and J dropped 1 base, with 7 bases sitting between them. Germline CDR1 MNHNY, CDR2 SVGAGI (reference sequence). This CDR3 has 13 amino acids. As DNA, the CDR3 is TGTGCCAGCAGTTTTCCAGGCCAAGAGACCCAGTACTTC. Its protein is CASSFPGQETQYF.

This clonotype was seen at least ten times. The chain joins TRBV6-6 to TRBJ1-4, with 8 bases matching TRBD1. The V gene end was trimmed by 6 bases and the J gene end by 6 bases; junction bases not matched to a gene: 6. Looked up from germline, CDR1 is MNHNY and CDR2 is SVGAGI (reference sequence). The CDR3 has 14 amino acids. The CDR3: CASRQTGDHEKLFF. CDR3 sequence (DNA): TGTGCCAGCAGGCAGACAGGGGACCATGAAAAACTGTTTTTT.

A note on this clonotype: A clone one base away is much larger, so this may be a read error. This chain uses TRBV12-3 or TRBV12-4 with TRBJ2-7, with 8 bases aligning to TRBD2. The V gene end was trimmed by 8 bases and the J gene end by 2 bases; junction bases not matched to a gene: 8. The CDR3 length is 14 residues. The CDR3 protein is CASGKAGDPYEQYF. CDR3 nucleotides: TGTGCCAGCGGTAAAGCGGGGGACCCCTACGAGCAGTACTTC.

The chain links TRBV9 to TRBJ2-1; a possible D gene is TRBD1 (5 bases). The V gene's germline CDR1 is SGDLS and CDR2 YYNGEE. The ends were cut back, 0 bases at V and 3 bases at J, with 13 bases in the middle. The CDR3 is 16 amino acids. The DNA of the CDR3 is TGTGCCAGCAGCGTAGCTGGAGACAGCTACTACAATGAGCAGTTCTTC. It is translated as CASSVAGDSYYNEQFF.

The V call is TRBV5-5, the J call TRBJ1-2; D gene uncertain. Trimming left V 0 bases short and J 7 bases short, with 16 bases between. Germline assignment: CDR1 SGHKS and CDR2 YYEKEE (reference sequence). The CDR3 spans 15 residues. The CDR3 loop is CASSLGTEFSVGYTF. CDR3 bases: TGTGCCAGCAGCTTGGGTACGGAATTTTCGGTTGGCTACACCTTC.

The chain employs TRBV15 and TRBJ2-1; no definite D call. The V gene lost 0 bases and the J gene lost 6 bases, with 9 bases spanning the gap. This CDR3 is built from 14 residues. Germline CDR1 LNHNV, CDR2 YYDKDF (reference sequence). The CDR3 region has the DNA TGTGCCACCAGCAGAGATTCGAGCCTCAATGAGCAGTTCTTC. It codes for CATSRDSSLNEQFF.

The chain uses TRBV4-2 and TRBJ2-5, with D perhaps being TRBD1 or TRBD2 (5 bases each). The CDR3 covers 15 residues. With 0 bases removed from V and 5 bases from J, the gap between germline ends came to 13 bases. CDR1 is LGHNA, CDR2 YNFKEQ, per germline. The CDR3 loop reads CASSQDGGRPETQYF. The CDR3 nucleotides read TGTGCCAGCAGCCAAGATGGGGGACGACCGGAGACCCAGTACTTC.